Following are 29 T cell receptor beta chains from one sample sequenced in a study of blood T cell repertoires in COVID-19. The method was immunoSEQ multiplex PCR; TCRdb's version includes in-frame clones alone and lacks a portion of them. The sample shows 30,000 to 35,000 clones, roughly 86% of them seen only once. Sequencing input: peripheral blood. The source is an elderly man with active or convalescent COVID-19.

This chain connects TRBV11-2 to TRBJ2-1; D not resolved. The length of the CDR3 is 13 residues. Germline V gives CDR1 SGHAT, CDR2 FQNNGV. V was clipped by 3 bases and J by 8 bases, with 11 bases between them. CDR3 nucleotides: TGTGCCAGCAGCTTCTCGGTTCTGGATGAGCAGTTCTTC. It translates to CASSFSVLDEQFF.

CDR3 amino acids: CASSVGTLYNEQFF. In DNA, the CDR3 is TGTGCCAGCAGTGTCGGGACTCTATACAATGAGCAGTTCTTC. The rearrangement joins TRBV27 to TRBJ2-1, with TRBD2 as a possible D gene (6 bases). CDR1 is MNHEY, CDR2 SMNVEV, per germline (reference sequence). CDR3 length equals 14 residues. V shed 5 bases and J shed 4 bases, with 12 bases lying between them.

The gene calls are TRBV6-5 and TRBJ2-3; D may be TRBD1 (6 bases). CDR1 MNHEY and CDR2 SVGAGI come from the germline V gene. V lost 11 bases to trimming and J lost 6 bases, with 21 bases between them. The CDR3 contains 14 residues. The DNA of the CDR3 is TGTGCCGCCTCAGGGGCGGGCCCAGGTGATACGCAGTATTTT. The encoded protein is CAASGAGPGDTQYF.

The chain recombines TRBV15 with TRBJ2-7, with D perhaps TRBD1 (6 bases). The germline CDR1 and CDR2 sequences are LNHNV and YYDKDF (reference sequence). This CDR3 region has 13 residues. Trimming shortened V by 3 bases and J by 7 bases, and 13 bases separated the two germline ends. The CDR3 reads CATSSGPQGEQYF. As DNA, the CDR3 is TGTGCCACCAGCAGCGGACCCCAGGGGGAGCAGTACTTC.

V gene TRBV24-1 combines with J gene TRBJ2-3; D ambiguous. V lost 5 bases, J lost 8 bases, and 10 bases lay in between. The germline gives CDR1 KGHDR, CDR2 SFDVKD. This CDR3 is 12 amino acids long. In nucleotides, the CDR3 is TGTGCCACCAGTGGGCAGGCCCCTACGCAGTATTTT. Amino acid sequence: CATSGQAPTQYF.

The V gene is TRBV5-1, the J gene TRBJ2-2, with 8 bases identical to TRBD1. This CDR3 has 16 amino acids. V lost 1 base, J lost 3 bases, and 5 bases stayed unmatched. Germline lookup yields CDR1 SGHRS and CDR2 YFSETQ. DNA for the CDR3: TGCGCCAGCAGCTTGTTACTACAGGGGGACACCGGGGAGCTGTTTTTT. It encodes CASSLLLQGDTGELFF.

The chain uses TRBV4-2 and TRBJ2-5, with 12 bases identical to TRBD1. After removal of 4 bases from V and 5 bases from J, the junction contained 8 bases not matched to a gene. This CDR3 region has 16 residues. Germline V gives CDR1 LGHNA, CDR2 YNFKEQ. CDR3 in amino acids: CASSPTGTGGAETQYF. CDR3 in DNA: TGTGCCAGCAGCCCCACCGGGACAGGGGGCGCGGAGACCCAGTACTTC.

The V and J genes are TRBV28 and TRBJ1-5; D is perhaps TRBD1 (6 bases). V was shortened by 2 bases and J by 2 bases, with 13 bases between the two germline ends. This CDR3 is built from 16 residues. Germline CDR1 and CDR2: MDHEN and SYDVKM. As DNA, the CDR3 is TGTGCCAGCAGTTTAAGGGCAGGGGATGGCAATCAGCCCCAGCATTTT. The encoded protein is CASSLRAGDGNQPQHF.

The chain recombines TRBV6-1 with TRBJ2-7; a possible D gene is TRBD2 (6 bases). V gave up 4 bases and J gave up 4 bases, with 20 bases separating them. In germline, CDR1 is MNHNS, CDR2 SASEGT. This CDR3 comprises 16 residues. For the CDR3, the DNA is TGTGCCAGCAGTGCAGTCTTAGTACGCCGGGGGTACGAGCAGTACTTC. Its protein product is CASSAVLVRRGYEQYF.

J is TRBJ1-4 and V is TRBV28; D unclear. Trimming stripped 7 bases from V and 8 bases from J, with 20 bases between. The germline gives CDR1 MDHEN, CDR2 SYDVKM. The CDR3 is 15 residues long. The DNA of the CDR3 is TGTGCCAGCAACTCGAGAGGACTCGCGGGGGAAAAACTGTTTTTT. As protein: CASNSRGLAGEKLFF.

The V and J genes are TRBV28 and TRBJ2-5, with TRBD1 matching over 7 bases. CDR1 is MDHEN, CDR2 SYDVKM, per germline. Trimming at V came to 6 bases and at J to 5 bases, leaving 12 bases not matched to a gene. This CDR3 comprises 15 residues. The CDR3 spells CASSPNRGARETQYF. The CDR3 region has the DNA TGTGCCAGCAGCCCGAACAGGGGCGCCAGGGAGACCCAGTACTTC. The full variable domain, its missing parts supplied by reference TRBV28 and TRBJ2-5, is DVKVTQSSRYLVKRTGEKVFLECVQDMDHENMFWYRQDPGLGLRLIYFSYDVKMKEKGDIPEGYSVSREKKERFSLILESASTNQTSMYLCASSPNRGARETQYFGPGTRLLVL.

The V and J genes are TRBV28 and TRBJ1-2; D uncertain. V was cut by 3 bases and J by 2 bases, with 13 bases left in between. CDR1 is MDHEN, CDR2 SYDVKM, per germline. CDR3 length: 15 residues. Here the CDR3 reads CASSFYIGDNYGYTF. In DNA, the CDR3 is TGTGCCAGCAGTTTTTATATAGGAGACAACTATGGCTACACCTTC.

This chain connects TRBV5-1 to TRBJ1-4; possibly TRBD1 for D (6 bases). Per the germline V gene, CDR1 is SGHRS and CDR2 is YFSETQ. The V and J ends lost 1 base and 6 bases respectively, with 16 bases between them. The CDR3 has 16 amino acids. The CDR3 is CASSLTGSSLYEKLFF. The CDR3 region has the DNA TGCGCCAGCAGCTTGACAGGGAGTAGTCTTTATGAAAAACTGTTTTTT.

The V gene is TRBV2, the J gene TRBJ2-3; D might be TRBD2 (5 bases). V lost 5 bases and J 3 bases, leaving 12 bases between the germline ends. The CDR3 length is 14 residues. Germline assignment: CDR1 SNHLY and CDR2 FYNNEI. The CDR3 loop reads CASSPGLGTDTQYF. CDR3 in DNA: TGTGCCAGCAGTCCCGGACTTGGGACAGATACGCAGTATTTT. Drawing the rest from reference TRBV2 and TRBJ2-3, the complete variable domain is EPEVTQTPSHQVTQMGQEVILRCVPISNHLYFYWYRQILGQKVEFLVSFYNNEISEKSEIFDDQFSVERPDGSNFTLKIRSTKLEDSAMYFCASSPGLGTDTQYFGPGTRLTVL.

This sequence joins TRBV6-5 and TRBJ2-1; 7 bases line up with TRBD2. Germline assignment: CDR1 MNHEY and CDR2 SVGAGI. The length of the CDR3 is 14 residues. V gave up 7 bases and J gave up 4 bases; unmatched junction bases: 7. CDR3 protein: CASKAGREYNEQFF. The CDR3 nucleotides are TGTGCCAGCAAAGCGGGACGGGAGTACAATGAGCAGTTCTTC.

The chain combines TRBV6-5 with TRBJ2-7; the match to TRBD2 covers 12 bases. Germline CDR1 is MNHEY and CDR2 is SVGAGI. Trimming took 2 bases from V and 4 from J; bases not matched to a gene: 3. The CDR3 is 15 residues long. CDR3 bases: TGTGCCAGCAGTTACACCACTAGCGGGAGGTACGAGCAGTACTTC. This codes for CASSYTTSGRYEQYF.

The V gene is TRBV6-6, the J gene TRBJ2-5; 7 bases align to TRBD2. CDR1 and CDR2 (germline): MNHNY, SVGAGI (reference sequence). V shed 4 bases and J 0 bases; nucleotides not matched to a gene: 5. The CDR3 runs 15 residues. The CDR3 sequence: CASSWVSGYQETQYF. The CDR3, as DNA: TGTGCCAGCAGTTGGGTTAGCGGGTACCAAGAGACCCAGTACTTC.

The CDR3 loop is CASSLSRTGYEQYF. CDR3 nucleotide sequence: TGTGCCAGCAGTTTATCGCGGACAGGGTACGAGCAGTACTTC. J is TRBJ2-7 and V is TRBV27, with 8 positions matching TRBD1. Unmatched junction bases numbered 2, after V lost 0 bases and J lost 4 bases. CDR1 MNHEY and CDR2 SMNVEV come from the germline V gene (reference sequence). The CDR3 spans 14 residues.

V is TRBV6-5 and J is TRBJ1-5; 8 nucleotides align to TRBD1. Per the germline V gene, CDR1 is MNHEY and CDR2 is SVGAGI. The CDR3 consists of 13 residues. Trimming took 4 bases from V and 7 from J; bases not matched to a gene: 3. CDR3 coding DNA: TGTGCCAGCAGTTCGGACAGGGAACAGCCCCAGCATTTT. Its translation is CASSSDREQPQHF.

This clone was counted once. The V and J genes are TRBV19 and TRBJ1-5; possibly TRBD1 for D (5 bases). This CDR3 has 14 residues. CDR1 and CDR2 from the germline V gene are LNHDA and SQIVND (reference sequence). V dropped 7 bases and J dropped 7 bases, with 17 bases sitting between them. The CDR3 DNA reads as TGTGCCAGTATCCCGGGGGGTCGGGGCCAGCCCCAGCATTTT. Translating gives CASIPGGRGQPQHF.

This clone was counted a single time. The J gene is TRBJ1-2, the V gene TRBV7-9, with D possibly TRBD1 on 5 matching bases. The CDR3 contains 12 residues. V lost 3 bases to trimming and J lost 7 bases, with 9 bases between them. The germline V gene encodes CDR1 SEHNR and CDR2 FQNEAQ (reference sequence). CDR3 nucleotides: TGTGCCAGCAGCTTTAGCGGGGGTGGCTACACCTTC. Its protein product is CASSFSGGGYTF.

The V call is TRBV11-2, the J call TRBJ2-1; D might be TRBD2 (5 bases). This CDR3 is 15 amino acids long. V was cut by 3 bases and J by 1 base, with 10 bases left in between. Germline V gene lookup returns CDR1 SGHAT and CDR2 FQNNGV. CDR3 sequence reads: CASSFDYQSYNEQFF. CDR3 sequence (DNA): TGTGCCAGCAGCTTTGACTACCAGTCCTACAATGAGCAGTTCTTC.

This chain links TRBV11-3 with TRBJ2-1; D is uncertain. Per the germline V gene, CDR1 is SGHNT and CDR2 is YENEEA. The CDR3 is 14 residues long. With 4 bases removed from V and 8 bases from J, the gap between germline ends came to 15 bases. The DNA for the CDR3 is TGTGCCAGCAGCTCCTCTCGGGTTGGCGATGAGCAGTTCTTC. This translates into CASSSSRVGDEQFF.

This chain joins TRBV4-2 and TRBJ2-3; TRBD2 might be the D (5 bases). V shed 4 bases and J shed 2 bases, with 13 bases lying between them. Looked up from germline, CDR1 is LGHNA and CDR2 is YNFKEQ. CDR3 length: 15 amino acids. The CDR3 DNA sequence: TGTGCCAGCAGCCGAGGGCATACAAACACAGATACGCAGTATTTT. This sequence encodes CASSRGHTNTDTQYF.

The CDR3 DNA reads as TGTGCCAGCAGCTTAGCCGCTCCTAAGACAGGGGACAGGGGAAACATTCAGTACTTC. It encodes CASSLAAPKTGDRGNIQYF. The chain employs TRBV7-8 and TRBJ2-4; the match to TRBD1 covers 10 bases. Losses at the gene ends were 0 bases for V and 6 bases for J; bases not matched to a gene: 14. The CDR3 totals 19 residues. Per germline, CDR1 SGHVS and CDR2 FQNEAQ.

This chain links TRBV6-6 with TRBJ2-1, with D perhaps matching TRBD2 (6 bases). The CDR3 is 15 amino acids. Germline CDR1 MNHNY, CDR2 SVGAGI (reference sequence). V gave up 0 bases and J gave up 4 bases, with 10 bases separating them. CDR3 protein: CASSYSGTSYNEQFF. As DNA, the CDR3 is TGTGCCAGCAGTTACTCCGGGACTTCTTACAATGAGCAGTTCTTC.

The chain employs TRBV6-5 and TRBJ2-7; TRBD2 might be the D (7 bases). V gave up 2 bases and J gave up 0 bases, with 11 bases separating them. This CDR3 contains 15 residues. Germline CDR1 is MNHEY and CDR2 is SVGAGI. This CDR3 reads CASSYRGEGSYEQYF. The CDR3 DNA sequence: TGTGCCAGCAGTTACAGGGGGGAGGGCTCCTACGAGCAGTACTTC.

The CDR3 region has the DNA TGTGCCAGCAGCCGCGGCCGAGCGGGAATCTCCTACGAGCAGTACTTC. The encoded protein is CASSRGRAGISYEQYF. This sequence joins TRBV7-6 and TRBJ2-7; 7 nucleotides agree with TRBD2. Germline loops: CDR1 SGHVS, CDR2 FNYEAQ. V lost 5 bases, J lost 0 bases, and 10 bases stayed unmatched. The CDR3 extends over 16 amino acids.

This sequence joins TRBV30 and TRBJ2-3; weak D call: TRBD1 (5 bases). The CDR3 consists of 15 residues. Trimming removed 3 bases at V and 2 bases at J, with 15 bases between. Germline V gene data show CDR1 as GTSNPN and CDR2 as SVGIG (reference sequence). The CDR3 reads CAWRPMGQVTDTQYF. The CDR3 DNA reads TGTGCCTGGAGACCGATGGGGCAGGTCACAGATACGCAGTATTTT.